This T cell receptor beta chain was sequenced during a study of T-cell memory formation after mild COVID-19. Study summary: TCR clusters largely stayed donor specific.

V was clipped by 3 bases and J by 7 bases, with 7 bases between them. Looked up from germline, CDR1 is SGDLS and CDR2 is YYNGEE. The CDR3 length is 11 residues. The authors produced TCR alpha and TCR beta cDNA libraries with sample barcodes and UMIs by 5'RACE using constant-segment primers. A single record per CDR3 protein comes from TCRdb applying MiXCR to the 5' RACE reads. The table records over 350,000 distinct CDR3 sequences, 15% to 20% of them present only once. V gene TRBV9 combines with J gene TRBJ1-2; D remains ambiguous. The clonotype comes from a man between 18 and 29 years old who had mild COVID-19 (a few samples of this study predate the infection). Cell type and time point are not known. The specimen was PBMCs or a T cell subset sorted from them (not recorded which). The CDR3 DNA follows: TGTGCCAGCAGCGATGGGGTTGGCTACACCTTC. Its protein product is CASSDGVGYTF.